The text below deals with one T cell receptor (beta chain). Its specificity is unknown. The CDR3 is made up of 15 amino acids. CDR1 and CDR2 (germline): MNHNS, SASEGT. V was trimmed by 5 bases and J by 1 base, leaving 11 bases between them. TCRdb reprocessed the RT-PCR reads via MiXCR and lists one record per CDR3 protein. The sample consists of about 480,000 distinct CDR3 sequences, approximately 24% of them appearing once. This record belongs to a study of response to subunit inactivated influenza vaccine. The study, taken as a whole, reports: Authors suggested that a seasonal influenza vaccination recruits few new T cells each time.

V gene TRBV6-1 combines with J gene TRBJ2-2; no clear D gene. The clonotype was recovered from a man aged 50 or older who received an inactivated influenza vaccine. The sample here was CD4+ T cells sorted from PBMCs, taken approximately 5 days after vaccination. For the CDR3, the DNA is TGTGCCAGCAGTCGTATAGTCGGGAACACCGGGGAGCTGTTTTTT. Protein product: CASSRIVGNTGELFF.